This T cell receptor (beta chain) was obtained from a study of monozygotic twins with inflammatory bowel disease. Broader study findings: Resolution of different T cell subtypes was not achieved.

An amount of approximately 3,500 ng of total RNA was used for each TCR library. TCRdb reprocessed the 5' RACE reads and stores each CDR3 protein as one record, lacking DNA. This table holds 310,000 or so distinct CDR3 sequences. About this clonotype: The antigen remains undetermined.

This CDR3 comprises 11 residues. CDR1 and CDR2 from the germline V gene are MNHNS and SASEGT. Source material: blood. The receptor's source is a human donor with ulcerative colitis or Crohn's disease, or a healthy co-twin of an affected twin (not recorded which). The chain combines TRBV6-1 with TRBJ2-2. CDR3 protein: CASTVGGELFF.